Only one count was recorded for the clone carrying this TCR beta chain. The data belong to a study of OX40 agonist ivuxolimab in advanced cancers. In the study overall: Intravenous ivuxolimab was administered to patients every 2 weeks at 0.01 to 10 mg/kg.

The assay was immunoSEQ multiplex PCR, and TCRdb's table has in-frame clones only and misses some. The table records roughly 100,000 clones, 90% of them present only once. Germline V gene sequence: CDR1 SGHVS, CDR2 FNYEAQ. The CDR3 consists of 13 residues. The ends were cut back, 0 bases at V and 4 bases at J, with 7 bases in the middle. The chain combines TRBV7-6 with TRBJ2-7, with D possibly TRBD1 on 5 matching bases. The receptor's source is an adult with an advanced solid tumor such as melanoma, head and neck, liver or kidney cancer. Material: CD4+ or CD8+ T cells sorted from blood, obtained in a trial of the OX40 agonist ivuxolimab. The CDR3 loop is CASSLATDYEQYF. CDR3 nucleotides: TGTGCCAGCAGCTTAGCGACAGATTACGAGCAGTACTTC. Complete variable domain (other parts from reference TRBV7-6 and TRBJ2-7): GAGVSQSPRYKVTKRGQDVALRCDPISGHVSLYWYRQALGQGPEFLTYFNYEAQQDKSGLPNDRFSAERPEGSISTLTIQRTEQRDSAMYRCASSLATDYEQYFGPGTRLTVT.